This TCR beta chain comes out of a study of cytotoxic CD8 clonotypes in ibrutinib-treated CLL. This clone was seen once. Its antigen is currently unknown. Measured with immunoSEQ multiplex PCR; TCRdb has only the in-frame clones, and not every one. The sample has about 43,000 clones, under 75% seen once; the top ten hold 9.5% to 15%. Study-wide findings and caveats: The clonality rise at ibrutinib response reflected private clonotype expansion.

Germline V CDR1 and CDR2: MNHEY, SMNVEV (reference sequence). The CDR3 totals 16 residues. Trimming removed 2 bases from V and 8 bases from J; junction bases left unmatched: 10. The specimen comprised PBMCs, sampled after 12 months of ibrutinib treatment. V is TRBV27 and J is TRBJ2-1; 9 nucleotides line up with TRBD2. This TCR came from a human donor with chronic lymphocytic leukemia. The chain's CDR3 is CASSLNEGRGGDEQFF. CDR3 in DNA: TGTGCCAGCAGTTTAAACGAAGGGCGGGGGGGGGATGAGCAGTTCTTC.